This T cell receptor beta chain was sequenced for a study of blood T cell repertoires in COVID-19. Clones were read by immunoSEQ multiplex PCR, and TCRdb kept only the in-frame ones, dropping some. The sample consists of 250,000 to 300,000 clones, 80% to 90% of them appearing once. In Seattle, patients joined the study during active infection and were tracked longitudinally. The ends lost 1 base at V and 9 bases at J; junction bases unmatched: 12. The CDR3 consists of 17 residues. Germline V gives CDR1 LGHDT, CDR2 YNNKEL (reference sequence). Sequencing was carried out using peripheral blood. This chain connects TRBV3-1 (or the pseudogene TRBV3-2) to TRBJ2-1, with TRBD2 matching 10 bases. The clonotype originates from a woman in her 70s with COVID-19, enrolled during active disease. CDR3 nucleotide sequence: TGTGCCAGCAGCCAAGTAATGGTTCTAGCGGGAGAGGGTGAGCAGTTCTTC. This encodes CASSQVMVLAGEGEQFF.